Following are 18 T cell receptor beta chains from one sample sequenced in a study of blood T cell repertoires in COVID-19. Data came from immunoSEQ multiplex PCR; TCRdb stores just in-frame clones and leaves some out. Of some 300,000 clones listed, 88% are singletons. The sequenced sample was PBMCs or T cells enriched from blood (not recorded which). The receptors shown here come from a woman aged 30 to 39 who had recovered from COVID-19.

The J gene is TRBJ2-1, the V gene TRBV18; tentative D call: TRBD2 (6 bases). Germline V CDR1 and CDR2: KGHSH, LQKENI. The V and J ends lost 2 bases and 2 bases respectively, with 10 bases between them. This CDR3 is built from 15 residues. CDR3 sequence (DNA): TGTGCCAGCTCACCAGCGGGACTGACCTACAATGAGCAGTTCTTC. Protein product: CASSPAGLTYNEQFF.

The chain links TRBV5-1 to TRBJ2-3, with a weak D call TRBD1 (5 bases). V was trimmed by 1 base and J by 2 bases, leaving 11 bases between them. This CDR3 is built from 15 residues. Germline V lookup: CDR1 SGHRS, CDR2 YFSETQ. CDR3 in amino acids: CASSLMPGNTDTQYF. The CDR3 coding sequence is TGCGCCAGCAGCTTGATGCCAGGGAACACAGATACGCAGTATTTT.

V gene TRBV7-3 combines with J gene TRBJ1-2, with a weak D call TRBD1 (6 bases). CDR1 and CDR2 from the germline V gene are SGHTA and FQGTGA. Trimming took off 2 bases at V and 3 bases at J, with 25 bases between the two ends. This CDR3 has 19 residues. The CDR3 DNA is TGTGCCAGCAGCTTATGTCAGGGGCGCATTAGAAGGGGAGACTATGGCTACACCTTC. It is translated as CASSLCQGRIRRGDYGYTF. The whole variable domain, remainder taken from reference TRBV7-3 and TRBJ1-2, is GAGVSQTPSNKVTEKGKYVELRCDPISGHTALYWYRQSLGQGPEFLIYFQGTGAADDSGLPNDRFFAVRPEGSVSTLKIQRTERGDSAVYLCASSLCQGRIRRGDYGYTFGSGTRLTVV.

This sequence joins TRBV6-1 and TRBJ1-2, with TRBD1 identical over 9 bases. The CDR3 covers 15 residues. V lost 2 bases and J lost 7; bases outside the gene matches: 8. Germline lookup yields CDR1 MNHNS and CDR2 SASEGT. CDR3 nucleotides: TGTGCCAGCAGTGAAAGCCGGGACAGGGTGGCTGGCTACACCTTC. This codes for CASSESRDRVAGYTF.

V and J are TRBV4-3 and TRBJ1-2; perhaps TRBD1 as D (6 bases). The V gene's germline CDR1 is LGHNA and CDR2 YSLEER. The CDR3 is 14 residues long. V dropped 1 base and J dropped 4 bases, with 10 bases sitting between them. CDR3 protein: CASSQGGGSYGYTF. In DNA form, the CDR3 reads TGCGCCAGCAGCCAAGGGGGGGGCAGCTATGGCTACACCTTC.

The CDR3 region is CAWSGEWQTEAFF. DNA of the CDR3: TGTGCCTGGAGTGGGGAGTGGCAGACTGAAGCTTTCTTT. The chain combines TRBV30 with TRBJ1-1; D not certain. With 1 base removed from V and 5 bases from J, the gap between germline ends came to 11 bases. This CDR3 has 13 residues. Germline V lookup: CDR1 GTSNPN, CDR2 SVGIG (reference sequence).

The V and J genes are TRBV5-1 and TRBJ2-3, with D tentatively TRBD1 (5 bases). The V gene lost 0 bases and the J gene lost 4 bases, with 9 bases spanning the gap. Germline CDR1 and CDR2: SGHRS and YFSETQ. The CDR3 runs 14 residues. DNA of the CDR3: TGCGCCAGCAGCTTGGTTCCAGGGTCAGATACGCAGTATTTT. Translated: CASSLVPGSDTQYF.

The chain joins TRBV14 to TRBJ2-1; D ambiguous. CDR3 size: 14 residues. V was trimmed by 7 bases and J by 2 bases, leaving 12 bases between them. CDR1 SGHDN and CDR2 FVKESK come from the germline V gene. The CDR3 DNA follows: TGTGCCAGCACCCCAATGGCAGCCTACAATGAGCAGTTCTTC. Translated, it gives CASTPMAAYNEQFF. The whole variable domain, filled in from reference TRBV14 and TRBJ2-1, reads EAGVTQFPSHSVIEKGQTVTLRCDPISGHDNLYWYRRVMGKEIKFLLHFVKESKQDESGMPNNRFLAERTGGTYSTLKVQPAELEDSGVYFCASTPMAAYNEQFFGPGTRLTVL.

Turning to this clone: A read error may account for a junction end that differs from germline. The chain recombines TRBV6-4 with TRBJ1-2; D might be TRBD1 (6 bases). Germline values: CDR1 MRHNA, CDR2 SNTAGT. This CDR3 region has 10 residues. This CDR3 is CASSARDICF. Written as DNA, the CDR3 is TGTGCCAGCAGTGCCCGGGACATTTGCTTC.

The gene calls are TRBV9 and TRBJ2-7; 9 bases line up with TRBD2. The V and J ends lost 4 bases and 1 base, in that order; junction bases with no gene match: 9. CDR3 size: 16 residues. Germline V gives CDR1 SGDLS, CDR2 YYNGEE. CDR3 in DNA: TGTGCCAGCAGCCCGCGGACTAGCGTCGTATCCTACGAGCAGTACTTC. Encoded protein: CASSPRTSVVSYEQYF. The entire variable domain, with the rest obtained from reference TRBV9 and TRBJ2-7, is as follows: DSGVTQTPKHLITATGQRVTLRCSPRSGDLSVYWYQQSLDQGLQFLIQYYNGEERAKGNILERFSAQQFPDLHSELNLSSLELGDSALYFCASSPRTSVVSYEQYFGPGTRLTVT.

The chain carries TRBV18 and TRBJ2-3; 8 bases map to TRBD1. The CDR3 runs to 14 residues. Unmatched junction bases numbered 5, after V lost 3 bases and J lost 6 bases. From germline, CDR1 is KGHSH and CDR2 LQKENI. The CDR3 DNA is TGTGCCAGCTCACCTGGACAGGGTCCGGATACGCAGTATTTT. This gives the protein CASSPGQGPDTQYF.

This chain links TRBV5-6 with TRBJ2-3; TRBD1 aligns across 9 bases. There are 16 residues in the CDR3. Germline V gene data show CDR1 as SGHDT and CDR2 as YYEEEE. With V trimmed by 1 base and J by 5 bases, 8 bases remained unmatched. The CDR3 DNA reads TGTGCCAGCAGCTTGCTTGGGGACAGGGAGGTAGATACGCAGTATTTT. Its translation: CASSLLGDREVDTQYF.

This clone turned up a few times. J is TRBJ1-5 and V is TRBV21-1; TRBD1, as called in the table, went unchecked against the DNA. TRBV21-1 is an annotated pseudogene. The CDR3 is made up of 14 amino acids. The CDR3 DNA reads as TGTGCCAGCACTACAGGGGTCTTGGGTCAGCCCCAGCATTTT. It is translated as CASTTGVLGQPQHF.

The rearrangement joins TRBV9 to TRBJ2-7; perhaps TRBD2 as D (6 bases). This CDR3 is built from 15 residues. The V and J ends lost 3 bases and 4 bases respectively, with 17 bases between them. Germline CDR1 SGDLS, CDR2 YYNGEE. CDR3 in DNA: TGTGCCAGCAGCGGGGCCGGGACTGAAAGTTACGAGCAGTACTTC. Translating gives CASSGAGTESYEQYF.

The chain is built from TRBV29-1 and TRBJ2-1; 15 nucleotides align to TRBD2. CDR3 length equals 17 residues. V dropped 6 bases and J dropped 3; count of bases not matched to a gene: 9. Germline loops: CDR1 SQVTM, CDR2 ANQGSEA. The CDR3 DNA reads as TGCAGCGTCGCGGGGACTAGCGGGAGGAAGGGCTACAATGAGCAGTTCTTC. Translation: CSVAGTSGRKGYNEQFF.

The genes are TRBV5-1 and TRBJ2-5, with 13 bases matching TRBD2. The CDR3 has 14 residues. V was clipped by 6 bases and J by 2 bases; unmatched bases: 1. Germline values: CDR1 SGHRS, CDR2 YFSETQ. CDR3 loop: CASKLAGGQETQYF. CDR3 in DNA: TGCGCCAGCAAACTAGCGGGGGGGCAAGAGACCCAGTACTTC.

The chain links TRBV4-1 to TRBJ2-1; 9 nucleotides align to TRBD1. CDR3 size: 14 residues. Germline trimming cut 8 bases from V and 1 base from J; bases unmatched to any gene: 3. CDR1 MGHRA and CDR2 YSYEKL come from the germline V gene. This CDR3 reads CASGGTGSYNEQFF. The CDR3 DNA reads TGCGCCAGCGGGGGGACAGGGTCCTACAATGAGCAGTTCTTC.

The gene calls are TRBV13 and TRBJ2-7; 9 bases match TRBD2. This CDR3 region has 14 residues. Germline CDR1 PRHDT, CDR2 FYEKMQ (reference sequence). The V gene end was trimmed by 3 bases and the J gene end by 0 bases; junction bases not matched to a gene: 0. The CDR3 reads CASSFSGSSYEQYF. The CDR3, as DNA: TGTGCCAGCAGCTTTAGCGGGAGCTCCTACGAGCAGTACTTC.